The 21 T cell receptor beta chains listed next were all sequenced from one sample in a study of shared clonotypes between healthy human individuals. Measured with immunoSEQ multiplex PCR; TCRdb has only the in-frame clones, and not every one. Found here are some 490,000 clones, approximately 82% of them singletons; the top ten hold around 11%. The specimen was PBMCs. The receptors come from a woman between 35 and 50 years old in good health. Some clones in this sample may be carry-over from other donors' samples.

V and J are TRBV19 and TRBJ2-1; the D gene is possibly TRBD2 (5 bases). From germline, CDR1 is LNHDA and CDR2 SQIVND (reference sequence). Between the trimmed V and J ends, which lost 7 bases and 4 bases, there was a span of 14 bases. The CDR3 runs 14 residues. The CDR3 DNA reads as TGTGCCAGTAACCGCCGGGAAGGGTACAATGAGCAGTTCTTC. This gives the protein CASNRREGYNEQFF.

CDR3: CASSTVAANLGSEQYF. In DNA, the CDR3 is TGCGCCAGCAGTACGGTCGCGGCAAATTTGGGGAGTGAGCAGTACTTC. The genes are TRBV23-1 and TRBJ2-7; a weak D match, TRBD2 (5 bases). TRBV23-1 is filed as an ORF, its function uncertain. The CDR3 spans 16 residues. Between the trimmed V and J ends, which lost 5 bases and 7 bases, there was a span of 24 bases.

This chain uses TRBV5-1 with TRBJ2-2; 9 bases agree with TRBD2. The CDR3 is 16 residues long. Germline V lookup: CDR1 SGHRS, CDR2 YFSETQ. V dropped 4 bases and J dropped 2; count of bases not matched to a gene: 6. The CDR3 protein is CASSTSGTSNTGELFF. The CDR3 DNA sequence: TGCGCCAGCAGCACATCAGGGACTAGCAACACCGGGGAGCTGTTTTTT.

The rearrangement joins TRBV5-8 to TRBJ2-1; TRBD2 might be the D (6 bases). V was pared by 4 bases and J by 6 bases, with 17 bases between. CDR1 and CDR2 from the germline V gene are SGHTS and YDEGEE. The CDR3 spans 15 residues. CDR3 in DNA: TGTGCCAGCAGCCCAGGGACTTCCGTAGGCAATGAGCAGTTCTTC. Translated, it gives CASSPGTSVGNEQFF.

This chain connects TRBV2 to TRBJ2-7; D gene unclear. There are 10 residues in the CDR3. Trimming took off 5 bases at V and 3 bases at J, with 2 bases between the two ends. Germline values: CDR1 SNHLY, CDR2 FYNNEI. CDR3 bases: TGTGCCAGCAGTAACTACGAGCAGTACTTC. Translated: CASSNYEQYF. The complete variable domain, with remaining parts taken from reference TRBV2 and TRBJ2-7, reads EPEVTQTPSHQVTQMGQEVILRCVPISNHLYFYWYRQILGQKVEFLVSFYNNEISEKSEIFDDQFSVERPDGSNFTLKIRSTKLEDSAMYFCASSNYEQYFGPGTRLTVT.

The rearrangement uses TRBV19 and TRBJ2-7; D might be TRBD2 (6 bases). The V gene's germline CDR1 is LNHDA and CDR2 SQIVND (reference sequence). The length of the CDR3 is 14 residues. The ends were cut back, 3 bases at V and 2 bases at J, with 11 bases in the middle. This CDR3 reads CASSIAAGTYEQYF. CDR3 nucleotides: TGTGCCAGTAGTATTGCGGCGGGAACCTACGAGCAGTACTTC.

The CDR3 reads CASSLERDDSPLHF. DNA of the CDR3: TGTGCCAGCAGCTTAGAGAGGGATGATTCACCCCTCCACTTT. V and J are TRBV11-2 and TRBJ1-6, with D unresolved. This CDR3 has 14 amino acids. Germline V lookup: CDR1 SGHAT, CDR2 FQNNGV. V dropped 0 bases and J dropped 8 bases, with 8 bases sitting between them.

There are many counts of this clone. The chain couples TRBV5-1 to TRBJ1-2; 9 bases map to TRBD1. Germline CDR1 SGHRS, CDR2 YFSETQ. V gave up 4 bases and J gave up 4 bases; unmatched junction bases: 11. This CDR3 comprises 16 residues. CDR3 sequence: CASSPGQGISGYGYTF. The CDR3 DNA reads TGCGCCAGCAGCCCGGGACAGGGTATCAGCGGCTATGGCTACACCTTC.

The chain has TRBV18 and TRBJ1-4, with TRBD1 matching 10 bases. Germline V gene lookup returns CDR1 KGHSH and CDR2 LQKENI. The CDR3 extends over 15 amino acids. With 2 bases clipped from V and 6 bases from J, the junction kept 3 bases outside the gene matches. The CDR3 sequence: CASSPRTGGDEKLFF. The CDR3 region has the DNA TGTGCCAGCTCACCAAGGACAGGGGGTGATGAAAAACTGTTTTTT.

The V gene is TRBV14, the J gene TRBJ2-3; 7 bases match TRBD2. The CDR3 runs to 18 residues. V lost 0 bases, J lost 1 base, and 10 bases stayed unmatched. The germline CDR1 and CDR2 sequences are SGHDN and FVKESK. The CDR3 nucleotides are TGTGCCAGCAGCCAAGATCGGGAGGTGCGGGTAGGCACAGATACGCAGTATTTT. Translating gives CASSQDREVRVGTDTQYF. Based on the CDR3 plus reference TRBV14 and TRBJ2-3, the full variable domain is EAGVTQFPSHSVIEKGQTVTLRCDPISGHDNLYWYRRVMGKEIKFLLHFVKESKQDESGMPNNRFLAERTGGTYSTLKVQPAELEDSGVYFCASSQDREVRVGTDTQYFGPGTRLTVL.

This clone was observed a few times. This chain joins TRBV7-3 and TRBJ2-2, with 8 nucleotides matching TRBD2. The V segment lost 4 bases and the J segment 6 bases; nucleotides outside the gene matches: 10. Looked up from germline, CDR1 is SGHTA and CDR2 is FQGTGA. The CDR3 consists of 16 residues. The chain's CDR3 is CASSSGLAKFAGELFF. In nucleotides, the CDR3 is TGTGCCAGCAGCTCCGGACTAGCAAAGTTTGCCGGGGAGCTGTTTTTT.

Worth noting for this clone: This sequence is one base from a far larger clone and is likely a read error. J is TRBJ1-5 and V is TRBV30; the D is unclear. V lost 0 bases and J 3 bases, leaving 6 bases between the germline ends. Germline V gene sequence: CDR1 GTSNPN, CDR2 SVGIG (reference sequence). This CDR3 has 13 residues. The CDR3: CAWSVQINQPQHF. The CDR3 bases are TGTGCCTGGAGTGTACAGATCAATCAGCCCCAGCATTTT. The full variable domain, its missing parts supplied by reference TRBV30 and TRBJ1-5, is SQTIHQWPATLVQPVGSPLSLECTVEGTSNPNLYWYRQAAGRGLQLLFYSVGIGQISSEVPQNLSASRPQDRQFILSSKKLLLSDSGFYLCAWSVQINQPQHFGDGTRLSIL.

The rearrangement uses TRBV18 and TRBJ1-6, with D possibly matching TRBD1 (5 bases). Trimming shortened V by 3 bases and J by 10 bases, and 16 bases separated the two germline ends. From germline, CDR1 is KGHSH and CDR2 LQKENI. The CDR3 is 15 amino acids. CDR3 coding DNA: TGTGCCAGCTCACCCGCCGGAGCCGGGGGATCACCCCTCCACTTT. Translation: CASSPAGAGGSPLHF.

This rearrangement joins TRBV2 to TRBJ1-1; 7 bases match TRBD1. V dropped 1 base and J dropped 8; count of bases not matched to a gene: 7. Germline CDR1 and CDR2: SNHLY and FYNNEI. The CDR3 has 14 residues. This chain's CDR3 is CASSEVRGRGEAFF. DNA of the CDR3: TGTGCCAGCAGTGAAGTAAGGGGGCGGGGAGAAGCTTTCTTT.

The chain recombines TRBV2 with TRBJ1-1; D might be TRBD1 (6 bases). Germline-derived CDR1 and CDR2 are SNHLY and FYNNEI. Between the trimmed V and J ends, which lost 0 bases and 10 bases, there was a span of 15 bases. The CDR3 sequence is 14 residues long. CDR3 sequence (DNA): TGTGCCAGCAGTGAAGCGAATGAGGGGGATGGAGCTTTCTTT. Amino acid sequence: CASSEANEGDGAFF.

V and J are TRBV30 and TRBJ2-2; no reliable D call. V was trimmed by 2 bases and J by 7 bases, leaving 5 bases between them. Germline lookup yields CDR1 GTSNPN and CDR2 SVGIG (reference sequence). The CDR3 runs to 11 residues. CDR3 DNA: TGTGCCTGGAGTACAGTCGGGGAGCTGTTTTTT. Translating gives CAWSTVGELFF.

The chain's CDR3 is CASSPSASGTANTEAFF. The CDR3 nucleotides are TGTGCCAGCTCACCAAGCGCGAGCGGGACAGCAAACACTGAAGCTTTCTTT. The chain is built from TRBV18 and TRBJ1-1; TRBD1 matches at 7 bases. J gave up 2 bases and V 2 bases, and 11 bases lay outside the gene matches. Germline-derived CDR1 and CDR2 are KGHSH and LQKENI. The CDR3 is 17 amino acids.

This clone was seen once. The genes are TRBV5-1 and TRBJ1-2, with D maybe TRBD1 (6 bases). V lost 4 bases to trimming and J lost 2 bases, with 15 bases between them. Germline lookup yields CDR1 SGHRS and CDR2 YFSETQ. The CDR3 contains 15 residues. The CDR3 nucleotides are TGCGCCAGCAGCACGGGAGACGGGACAAACTATGGCTACACCTTC. Protein product: CASSTGDGTNYGYTF.

This chain uses TRBV28 with TRBJ2-1; 8 nucleotides align to TRBD1. This CDR3 is built from 15 residues. Germline V gene sequence: CDR1 MDHEN, CDR2 SYDVKM. V trimming: 6 bases; J trimming: 6 bases; junction bases outside the gene matches: 10. Here the CDR3 reads CASSPRTGIFNEQFF. CDR3 sequence (DNA): TGTGCCAGCAGCCCACGGACAGGGATCTTCAATGAGCAGTTCTTC.

The chain carries TRBV7-9 and TRBJ2-4; D gene uncertain. CDR3 size: 14 residues. Germline V gene lookup returns CDR1 SEHNR and CDR2 FQNEAQ (reference sequence). V dropped 4 bases and J dropped 0 bases, with 7 bases sitting between them. CDR3 protein: CASSSDTAKNIQYF. In DNA form, the CDR3 reads TGTGCCAGCAGCTCAGATACAGCCAAAAACATTCAGTACTTC.

The chain combines TRBV5-6 with TRBJ2-3; 9 bases agree with TRBD2. CDR1 and CDR2 (germline): SGHDT, YYEEEE. The CDR3 loop spans 13 amino acids. Trimming took 4 bases from V and 10 from J; bases not matched to a gene: 7. Written as DNA, the CDR3 is TGTGCCAGCAGCCGATTTAGCGGGAGTTCGCAGTATTTT. Translation: CASSRFSGSSQYF.